This is a list of T cell receptor beta chains from one sample in a study of shared clonotypes between healthy human individuals. The assay was immunoSEQ multiplex PCR, and TCRdb's table has in-frame clones only and misses some. Of 2 million to 2.5 million clones listed, about 95% are singletons. Specimen: naive CD8+ T cells sorted from blood. The receptor source for this set is a man between 18 and 35 years old in good health. Both conserved end residues are part of each CDR3. Fields, in order: J gene, D gene, clone size, V gene, CDR3 DNA, CDR3 protein. The D gene is left open where the match is weak. Rows give clone size only sometimes, using once, few, many, or a class for an expanded clone.

>TRBJ2-3|TRBD1|-|TRBV27
TGTGCCAGCAGTTTAGGGACAGGGAGCAGCGCAGATACGCAGTATTTT
CASSLGTGSSADTQYF
>TRBJ2-1|-|once|TRBV6-5
TGTGCCAGCAGTTACTCGTACGGGGAGTTCTTAAATGAGCAGTTCTTC
CASSYSYGEFLNEQFF
>TRBJ2-2|-|-|TRBV30
TGTGCCTGGAGCGACAGGATGAACACCGGGGAGCTGTTTTTT
CAWSDRMNTGELFF
>TRBJ2-3|-|-|TRBV27
TGTGCCAGCAGTTTAGGACAGAGCACAGATACGCAGTATTTT
CASSLGQSTDTQYF
>TRBJ2-3|-|-|TRBV5-4
TGTGCCAGCAGCTTTTGGGGGGGCCCAGATACGCAGTATTTT
CASSFWGGPDTQYF
>TRBJ2-3|-|-|TRBV25-1
TGTGCCAGCAGGTCAGCAGGCACAGATACGCAGTATTTT
CASRSAGTDTQYF
>TRBJ1-6|TRBD1|-|TRBV9
TGTGCCAGCAGCACCCCTCGGGACAGCCTTCCTTATAATTCACCCCTCCACTTT
CASSTPRDSLPYNSPLHF
>TRBJ1-6|TRBD1|few|TRBV2
TGTGCCAGCAGAGGACAGGGCATCCCCCTCCACTTT
CASRGQGIPLHF
>TRBJ2-7|-|-|TRBV6-1
TGTGCCAGCAGTGGCGCAACCTACGAGCAGTACTTC
CASSGATYEQYF
>TRBJ2-7|-|-|TRBV7-6
TGTGCCAGCAGCTTAGGGGGCCCGATAGAGCAGTACTTC
CASSLGGPIEQYF
>TRBJ1-1|-|once|TRBV11-1
TGTGCCAGCAGCTTAGTGGAGGGTCCCGAAGCTTTCTTT
CASSLVEGPEAFF
>TRBJ2-2|-|-|TRBV6-5
TGTGCCAGCAGTTACAACGGGCCGCAGGGCGGGGAGCTGTTTTTT
CASSYNGPQGGELFF
>TRBJ2-7|TRBD2|-|TRBV5-1
TGCGCCAGCAGCTTAGGGACTAGCGGGAATTACGAGCAGTACTTC
CASSLGTSGNYEQYF
>TRBJ2-7|TRBD1|-|TRBV4-3
TGCGCCAGCAGCCAAGATGGAGTGGGGACAGGGACCTACGAGCAGTACTTC
CASSQDGVGTGTYEQYF
>TRBJ2-1|-|-|TRBV7-8
TGTGCCAGCAGCTTAGTCGGGGGACAAAAGAATGAGCAGTTCTTC
CASSLVGGQKNEQFF
>TRBJ1-1|-|-|TRBV7-9
TGTGCCAGCAGCTTAGCCTACACTGAAGCTTTCTTT
CASSLAYTEAFF
>TRBJ1-1|-|-|TRBV19
TGTGCCAGTAGTAATGCGGGGCCGCGTGAAGCTTTCTTT
CASSNAGPREAFF
>TRBJ1-2|-|-|TRBV4-1
TGCGCCAGCAGCCAAGATGCTGGGACCTATGGCTACACCTTC
CASSQDAGTYGYTF
>TRBJ2-7|TRBD2|-|TRBV7-9
TGTGCCAGCAGCCTCGGACTAGCGGGAGCCAACGAGCAGTACTTC
CASSLGLAGANEQYF
>TRBJ1-1|-|-|TRBV28
TGTGCCAGCACCTTCCGGGGTTTAAACGCTGAAGCTTTCTTT
CASTFRGLNAEAFF
>TRBJ1-1|-|-|TRBV30
TGTGCCTGCAACAGGGCCCCGAACACTGAAGCTTTCTTT
CACNRAPNTEAFF
>TRBJ2-5|-|once|TRBV25-1
TGTGCCAGCAAGGAGGAAGGGGTACGAGAGACCCAGTACTTC
CASKEEGVRETQYF
>TRBJ2-3|TRBD2|-|TRBV2
TGTGCCAGCAGCGACGGGACTAGCGTAAGAGATACGCAGTATTTT
CASSDGTSVRDTQYF
>TRBJ1-1|TRBD1|-|TRBV19
TGTGCCAGTAGTATAGATAGGACAGGGAACACTGAAGCTTTCTTT
CASSIDRTGNTEAFF
>TRBJ1-1|-|-|TRBV10-3
TGTGCCATCAGTGAAAGGGGCCGGTTGAACACTGAAGCTTTCTTT
CAISERGRLNTEAFF
>TRBJ1-4|-|-|TRBV10-2
TGCGCCAGCAGTGAGTCGCTCCCAAACGTGTTTTTT
CASSESLPNVFF
>TRBJ2-7|-|-|TRBV5-4
TGTGCCAGCAGCGGCTCACCCGAACTAGCCTTCGACGAGCAGTACTTC
CASSGSPELAFDEQYF
>TRBJ1-4|-|-|TRBV6-1
TGTGCCAGCAGTGAAGCCGTCAGTGTGGCTAATGAAAAACTGTTTTTT
CASSEAVSVANEKLFF
>TRBJ2-7|-|-|TRBV28
TGTGCCAGCAGCCCGGTAGGGGCCACCTACGAGCAGTACTTC
CASSPVGATYEQYF
>TRBJ1-2|TRBD1|-|TRBV11-2
TGTGCCAGCGTCAGGGCAGGGGGCAACTATGGCTACACCTTC
CASVRAGGNYGYTF
>TRBJ2-3|TRBD2|-|TRBV7-8
TGTGCCAGCAGCCCCCTCCTAGCGGGAGTGGGGAACCTTACGCAGTATTTT
CASSPLLAGVGNLTQYF
>TRBJ2-2|TRBD2|-|TRBV9
TGTGCCAGCAGCGTAGAACTAGCGAAAACGAACACCGGGGAGCTGTTTTTT
CASSVELAKTNTGELFF
>TRBJ2-7|TRBD1|-|TRBV5-4
TGTGCCAGCAGCTTTTGGGACAGAGTCTACGAGCAGTACTTC
CASSFWDRVYEQYF
>TRBJ1-6|-|-|TRBV28
TGTGCCAGCAGTTTATCCCCCCGTATCTCACCCCTCCACTTT
CASSLSPRISPLHF
>TRBJ2-1|TRBD2|-|TRBV2
TGTGCCAGCCACGGGACTAGCGGAGTAAATGAGCAGTTCTTC
CASHGTSGVNEQFF
>TRBJ1-5|TRBD1|few|TRBV4-1
TGCGCCAGCAGCCATCGGACAGGGGACGATCAGCCCCAGCATTTT
CASSHRTGDDQPQHF
>TRBJ2-7|-|-|TRBV11-2
TGTGCCAGCAGCTTCGGGACTGGGGCCTACGAGCAGTACTTC
CASSFGTGAYEQYF
>TRBJ1-2|-|-|TRBV6-5
TGTGCCAGCAGTTACGAGCTCTCGGGGTACTATGGCTACACCTTC
CASSYELSGYYGYTF
>TRBJ2-7|-|-|TRBV7-9
TGTGCCGTCGCCGACAGTTCCTACGAGCAGTACTTC
CAVADSSYEQYF
>TRBJ1-3|-|-|TRBV7-9
TGTGCCAGCAGCTTTGGAGGGCTCTCTGGAAACACCATATATTTT
CASSFGGLSGNTIYF
>TRBJ2-5|TRBD1|-|TRBV5-4
TGTGCCAGCAGCTTGGACAGGGGAGAAGAGACCCAGTACTTC
CASSLDRGEETQYF
>TRBJ1-6|-|-|TRBV7-9
TGTGCCAGCAGCTTAGTCGTTGGGGGAATCTCACCCCTCCACTTT
CASSLVVGGISPLHF
>TRBJ2-3|-|-|TRBV7-9
TGTGCCAGCAGCTTTTTGGTCTCCCCGGGGGGCACAGATACGCAGTATTTT
CASSFLVSPGGTDTQYF
>TRBJ1-4|-|-|TRBV7-9
TGTGCCAGCAGCTTAATCGGCAGCAATGAAAAACTGTTTTTT
CASSLIGSNEKLFF
>TRBJ2-7|TRBD1|few|TRBV29-1
TGCAGCGTTGAAACAGGGGTCTACGAGCAGTACTTC
CSVETGVYEQYF